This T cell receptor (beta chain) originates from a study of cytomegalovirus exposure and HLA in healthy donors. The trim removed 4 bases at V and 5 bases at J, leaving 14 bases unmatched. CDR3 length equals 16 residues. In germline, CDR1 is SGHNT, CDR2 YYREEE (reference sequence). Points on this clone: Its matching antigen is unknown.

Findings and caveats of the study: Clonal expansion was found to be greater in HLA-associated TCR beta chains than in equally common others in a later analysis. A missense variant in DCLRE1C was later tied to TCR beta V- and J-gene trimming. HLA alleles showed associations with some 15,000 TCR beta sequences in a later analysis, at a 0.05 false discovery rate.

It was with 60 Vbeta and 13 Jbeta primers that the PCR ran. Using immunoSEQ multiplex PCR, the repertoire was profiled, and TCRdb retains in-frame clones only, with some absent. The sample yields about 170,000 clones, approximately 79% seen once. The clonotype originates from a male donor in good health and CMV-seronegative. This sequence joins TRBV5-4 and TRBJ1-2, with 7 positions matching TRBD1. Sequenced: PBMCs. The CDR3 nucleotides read TGTGCCAGCAGCCCCCCGGGGACAGCACTTACATATGGCTACACCTTC. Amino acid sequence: CASSPPGTALTYGYTF.